What follows are 13 T cell receptor beta chains derived from one specimen sequenced in a study of shared clonotypes between healthy human individuals. Profiling relied on immunoSEQ multiplex PCR, and the TCRdb table lists in-frame clones only, not all of them. The sample carries about 2.3 million clones, approximately 95% recorded once. Material: naive CD4+ T cells from PBMCs. The subset denotes: CD45RA+ positively selected. The source is a man between 18 and 29 years old in good health. Some clones in this sample may be carry-over from other donors' samples.

This chain connects TRBV2 to TRBJ2-2; D may be TRBD2 (5 bases). This CDR3 contains 13 residues. The V end lost 7 bases, the J end lost 6 bases, and 12 bases lay between the germline ends. Germline lookup yields CDR1 SNHLY and CDR2 FYNNEI. For the CDR3, the DNA is TGTGCCAGCACAGAGGGTACCGCCGGGGAGCTGTTTTTT. As protein: CASTEGTAGELFF.

This sequence joins TRBV4-2 and TRBJ2-3; 8 bases are a match to TRBD2. Per germline, CDR1 LGHNA and CDR2 YNFKEQ. V lost 4 bases and J lost 1; bases outside the gene matches: 7. The CDR3 covers 16 residues. CDR3 in amino acids: CASSLSEAGGTDTQYF. The CDR3 DNA reads TGTGCCAGCAGCCTCTCCGAAGCGGGAGGCACAGATACGCAGTATTTT.

Written as DNA, the CDR3 is TGTGCCAGCAGCCCGAGGGGGGGAGGACATGGCTACACCTTC. Encoded protein: CASSPRGGGHGYTF. This sequence joins TRBV5-6 and TRBJ1-2, with a tentative D call TRBD1 (6 bases). V was trimmed by 4 bases and J by 6 bases, leaving 16 bases between them. This CDR3 has 14 residues. Germline CDR1 and CDR2: SGHDT and YYEEEE.

The V gene is TRBV14, the J gene TRBJ2-5; a possible D gene is TRBD2 (5 bases). The germline CDR1 and CDR2 sequences are SGHDN and FVKESK. This CDR3 is built from 16 residues. The V end was cut by 1 base, the J end by 1 base, with 13 bases between. CDR3 DNA sequence: TGTGCCAGCAGCCAAGTAGCGCGAGGGAGCCAAGAGACCCAGTACTTC. This translates into CASSQVARGSQETQYF.

The chain uses TRBV7-9 and TRBJ2-5; maybe TRBD2 (6 bases). The V end lost 4 bases, the J end lost 7 bases, and 22 bases lay between the germline ends. CDR3 length: 16 residues. Germline V gene sequence: CDR1 SEHNR, CDR2 FQNEAQ (reference sequence). The CDR3 loop is CASSSLRDSQEWTQYF. The CDR3 DNA follows: TGTGCCAGCAGCTCTCTTCGGGACTCCCAAGAGTGGACCCAGTACTTC.

Concerning this clone itself: Other DNA sequences in this sample translate to the same CDR3. The rearrangement joins TRBV28 to TRBJ1-5; 7 nucleotides align to TRBD1. From germline, CDR1 is MDHEN and CDR2 SYDVKM. Losses at the gene ends were 5 bases for V and 2 bases for J; bases not matched to a gene: 3. This CDR3 is built from 14 residues. CDR3 residues: CASSATGGNQPQHF. The DNA of the CDR3 is TGTGCCAGCAGTGCAACAGGGGGCAATCAGCCCCAGCATTTT.

On this clone itself: The same CDR3 also results from other DNA sequences found in this sample. V usage is TRBV5-1 and J usage is TRBJ2-3, with D unclear. The CDR3 is 12 amino acids. Germline lookup yields CDR1 SGHRS and CDR2 YFSETQ. V dropped 3 bases and J dropped 2 bases, with 4 bases sitting between them. As DNA, the CDR3 is TGCGCCAGCAGCTCGGCCACAGATACGCAGTATTTT. Protein: CASSSATDTQYF.

The V and J genes are TRBV5-1 and TRBJ2-7; the match to TRBD1 covers 8 bases. The CDR3 covers 14 residues. With 3 bases clipped from V and 6 bases from J, the junction kept 8 bases outside the gene matches. The V gene's germline CDR1 is SGHRS and CDR2 YFSETQ. DNA for the CDR3: TGCGCCAGCAGCTCGGACAGGGAGGAGGGCGAGCAGTACTTC. Its translation is CASSSDREEGEQYF.

This rearrangement joins TRBV19 to TRBJ2-3, with D hard to call. V was cut by 11 bases and J by 2 bases, with 14 bases left in between. Germline V gene sequence: CDR1 LNHDA, CDR2 SQIVND (reference sequence). The CDR3 is 13 residues long. The CDR3 loop is CASLGQNTDTQYF. The DNA for the CDR3 is TGTGCCTCCCTGGGCCAAAACACAGATACGCAGTATTTT.

The V call is TRBV28, the J call TRBJ1-3, with 10 nucleotides matching TRBD1. This CDR3 is 15 amino acids long. CDR1 and CDR2 (germline): MDHEN, SYDVKM. The V gene end was trimmed by 6 bases and the J gene end by 2 bases; junction bases not matched to a gene: 4. The CDR3 bases are TGTGCCAGCAGCCGACAGGGGGCTGCTGGAAACACCATATATTTT. This translates into CASSRQGAAGNTIYF. Based on the CDR3 plus reference TRBV28 and TRBJ1-3, the full variable domain is DVKVTQSSRYLVKRTGEKVFLECVQDMDHENMFWYRQDPGLGLRLIYFSYDVKMKEKGDIPEGYSVSREKKERFSLILESASTNQTSMYLCASSRQGAAGNTIYFGEGSWLTVV.

The V gene is TRBV5-1, the J gene TRBJ2-2; a weak D match, TRBD2 (6 bases). The V gene lost 7 bases and the J gene lost 0 bases, with 16 bases spanning the gap. The length of the CDR3 is 16 residues. Germline CDR1 reads SGHRS; CDR2 reads YFSETQ. The CDR3 DNA reads TGCGCCAGCCAGTCGCGGGGCAACCCGAACACCGGGGAGCTGTTTTTT. Amino acids: CASQSRGNPNTGELFF. The full variable domain, rest sourced from reference TRBV5-1 and TRBJ2-2, is KAGVTQTPRYLIKTRGQQVTLSCSPISGHRSVSWYQQTPGQGLQFLFEYFSETQRNKGNFPGRFSGRQFSNSRSEMNVSTLELGDSALYLCASQSRGNPNTGELFFGEGSRLTVL.

The rearrangement uses TRBV6-1 and TRBJ2-4; tentatively, D is TRBD1 (6 bases). Germline V gives CDR1 MNHNS, CDR2 SASEGT. The CDR3 is 13 residues long. V was pared by 4 bases and J by 5 bases, with 9 bases between. CDR3 loop: CASSAYRENIQYF. In DNA, the CDR3 is TGTGCCAGCAGTGCCTACAGGGAAAACATTCAGTACTTC.

The chain employs TRBV5-1 and TRBJ1-4; unclear D gene. The CDR3 extends over 15 amino acids. The V end lost 4 bases, the J end lost 7 bases, and 17 bases lay between the germline ends. CDR1 is SGHRS and CDR2 is YFSETQ in the germline V gene. In nucleotides, the CDR3 is TGCGCCAGCAGCGACGTGTCGGGAATAGCTGAAAAACTGTTTTTT. This sequence encodes CASSDVSGIAEKLFF.